This is a list of T cell receptor beta chains from one sample in a study of blood T cells in healthy people across ages. TCRdb re-called the 5' RACE reads with MiXCR, one entry per CDR3 protein. In the table there are some 1.5 million distinct CDR3 sequences, 25% to 30% of which are singletons. Source material: blood. The receptors here all came from a woman in her twenties or thirties in good health. CDR3s include the opening cysteine and the closing phenylalanine or tryptophan. Each record gives: D gene, V gene, clone size, J gene, CDR3 DNA, CDR3 protein. The D gene is left open where the match is weak. The size field is filled for only some rows; it gives once, few, many or a size class.

>-|TRBV10-1|many|TRBJ1-1
TGCGCCAGCAGTCCCAGGACGGCCACTGAAGCTTTCTTT
CASSPRTATEAFF
>-|TRBV29-1|-|TRBJ1-2
TGCAGCGTGGGGGATCCGATCGTCCCCTATGGCTACACCTTC
CSVGDPIVPYGYTF
>TRBD1|TRBV30|few|TRBJ2-4
TGTGCCTGGAGTGCCATGGACAGGGAGAGATATGCTGGGCAGTACTTC
CAWSAMDRERYAGQYF
>TRBD2|TRBV11-2|-|TRBJ2-1
TGTGCCAGCAGCTCCGGGACTAGCGGGCTTAATGAGCAGTTCTTC
CASSSGTSGLNEQFF
>TRBD1|TRBV10-2|few|TRBJ2-7
TGCGCCAGCAGTGAGTGGTCCGGGACAGGGGCCCACGAGCAGTACTTC
CASSEWSGTGAHEQYF
>-|TRBV20-1|-|TRBJ1-5
TGCAGTGCTGGATTAGGGACCCAAGAAACAGAGACCCAGCATTTT
CSAGLGTQETETQHF
>TRBD2|TRBV24-1|few|TRBJ2-3
TGTGCCACCAGTGACCGACTAGCGGGGGGGCCAGATACGCAGTATTTT
CATSDRLAGGPDTQYF
>-|TRBV6-6|-|TRBJ2-1
TGTGCCAGCAGTCCACAGGAGACCCAGTTCTTC
CASSPQETQFF
>TRBD1|TRBV7-9|-|TRBJ1-2
TGTGCCAGCAGCACTACCAGGGGGCGCAACTATGGCTACACCTTC
CASSTTRGRNYGYTF
>-|TRBV29-1|many|TRBJ2-5
TGCAGCGTTGAAAAGGACCAAGAGACCCAGTACTTC
CSVEKDQETQYF
>-|TRBV12-3/TRBV12-4|few|TRBJ1-2
TGTGCCAGCAGCCTCCAAAACTATGGCTACACCTTC
CASSLQNYGYTF
>TRBD1|TRBV19|-|TRBJ2-5
TGTGCCAGTAAGGGGAGTGCCGCCGACAGGGGAGAGACCCAGTACTTC
CASKGSAADRGETQYF
>-|TRBV4-1|-|TRBJ1-4
TGCGCCAGCAGCCACCACAGGGAAGCTAATGAAAAACTGTTTTTT
CASSHHREANEKLFF
>-|TRBV4-3|many|TRBJ2-5
TGCGCCAGCAGTCAAGCGGCACAGCAAGAGACCCAGTACTTC
CASSQAAQQETQYF
>-|TRBV6-2/TRBV6-3|-|TRBJ2-7
TGTGCCAGCAGTCTGGACCGCCTCGAGCAGTACTTC
CASSLDRLEQYF
>-|TRBV20-1|-|TRBJ2-5
TGCAGTGCTAGAGATATGGCGGGCCCATCAGAGACCCAGTACTTC
CSARDMAGPSETQYF
>TRBD2|TRBV9|few|TRBJ2-7
TGTGCCAGCAGCCGGGGGACTAGCGGGAGATCCTACGAGCAGTACTTC
CASSRGTSGRSYEQYF
>-|TRBV7-9|few|TRBJ2-3
TGTGCCAGCAGCTTAACCCAGGTCAGCACAGATACGCAGTATTTT
CASSLTQVSTDTQYF